Following are 10 T cell receptor beta chains from one sample sequenced in a study of T cell responses to AZD1222 COVID-19 vaccine. Using immunoSEQ multiplex PCR, the repertoire was profiled, and TCRdb retains in-frame clones only, with some absent. The table lists approximately 150,000 clones, more than 70% of them singletons. The sample in question was peripheral blood, obtained on day 0 of AZD1222 vaccination. These receptor sequences come from an adult in good health.

The rearrangement uses TRBV15 and TRBJ1-5; D is perhaps TRBD1 (6 bases). Germline V CDR1 and CDR2: LNHNV, YYDKDF (reference sequence). Deletions cut 0 bases from V and 7 bases from J, with 13 bases between. This CDR3 spans 15 amino acids. CDR3 protein: CATSRDRGILQPQHF. CDR3 in DNA: TGTGCCACCAGCAGAGATAGGGGGATTTTACAGCCCCAGCATTTT.

The chain uses TRBV5-4 and TRBJ1-2; 7 bases map to TRBD1. Germline CDR1 and CDR2: SGHNT and YYREEE (reference sequence). The CDR3 has 13 amino acids. The junction had 5 bases not matched to a gene; V was cut back by 3 bases and J by 6 bases. CDR3 amino acids: CASSWMTGNGYTF. The CDR3 DNA is TGTGCCAGCAGCTGGATGACAGGGAATGGCTACACCTTC.

The chain recombines TRBV7-9 with TRBJ1-5, with D tentatively TRBD1 (6 bases). Germline assignment: CDR1 SEHNR and CDR2 FQNEAQ (reference sequence). The CDR3 contains 14 residues. V lost 4 bases and J 7 bases, leaving 14 bases between the germline ends. CDR3 in amino acids: CASSSTGNLQPQHF. The CDR3 nucleotides read TGTGCCAGCAGCTCTACAGGGAATTTGCAGCCCCAGCATTTT.

The J gene is TRBJ2-1, the V gene TRBV6-6, with a tentative D call TRBD2 (6 bases). This CDR3 contains 19 residues. Germline values: CDR1 MNHNY, CDR2 SVGAGI (reference sequence). Trimming shortened V by 5 bases and J by 0 bases, and 23 bases separated the two germline ends. CDR3 loop: CASSQQGTGTSDSYNEQFF. CDR3 nucleotide sequence: TGTGCCAGCAGTCAACAAGGCACCGGGACTTCCGACTCCTACAATGAGCAGTTCTTC.

The rearrangement joins TRBV3-1 (or the pseudogene TRBV3-2) to TRBJ2-2; TRBD2 matches 14 bases. The CDR3 extends over 18 amino acids. The ends lost 6 bases at V and 0 bases at J; junction bases unmatched: 6. Germline lookup yields CDR1 LGHDT and CDR2 YNNKEL (reference sequence). The CDR3 nucleotides read TGTGCCAGCAGACGACTAGCGGGAGGGGACGCGAACACCGGGGAGCTGTTTTTT. Protein sequence: CASRRLAGGDANTGELFF.

The chain uses TRBV19 and TRBJ1-1, with D perhaps matching TRBD1 (5 bases). The CDR3 sequence is 11 residues long. V lost 5 bases, J lost 7 bases, and 8 bases lay in between. Germline CDR1 is LNHDA and CDR2 is SQIVND (reference sequence). The CDR3 bases are TGTGCCAGTAGTCACGGGGGTGAAGCTTTCTTT. Its protein product is CASSHGGEAFF.

The chain has TRBV7-3 and TRBJ2-1, with 7 bases lining up with TRBD1. In germline, CDR1 is SGHTA, CDR2 FQGTGA. After removal of 5 bases from V and 6 bases from J, the junction contained 7 bases not matched to a gene. The CDR3 totals 14 residues. The CDR3 bases are TGTGCCAGCAGCCGGGACAGCCTCAGCAATGAGCAGTTCTTC. Encoded protein: CASSRDSLSNEQFF.

The V and J genes are TRBV7-6 and TRBJ2-5; tentatively, D is TRBD2 (6 bases). The CDR3 loop spans 15 amino acids. The germline V and J ends were trimmed by 1 base and 3 bases, with 12 bases remaining between them. Germline assignment: CDR1 SGHVS and CDR2 FNYEAQ. Here the CDR3 reads CASSLGGRLEETQYF. DNA of the CDR3: TGTGCCAGCAGCTTAGGGGGACGACTAGAAGAGACCCAGTACTTC.

The V gene is TRBV27, the J gene TRBJ1-1; D unclear. This CDR3 has 14 amino acids. Germline V gene data show CDR1 as MNHEY and CDR2 as SMNVEV (reference sequence). V lost 5 bases and J 8 bases, leaving 18 bases between the germline ends. The CDR3 here is CASSPTRPGLEAFF. Written as DNA, the CDR3 is TGTGCCAGCAGTCCCACCCGGCCGGGGTTGGAAGCTTTCTTT.

For the CDR3, the DNA is TGTGCCGCTGGAACCAGGGATCGTGAAGCTTTCTTT. It codes for CAAGTRDREAFF. This chain connects TRBV5-4 to TRBJ1-1; D perhaps matches TRBD1 (5 bases). Trimming stripped 10 bases from V and 7 bases from J, with 17 bases between. The germline gives CDR1 SGHNT, CDR2 YYREEE (reference sequence). The CDR3 sequence is 12 residues long.